The clone carrying this T cell receptor (beta chain) came up a few times. Its specificity is unknown. Germline CDR1 is SEHNR and CDR2 is FQNEAQ (reference sequence). Deletions cut 2 bases from V and 5 bases from J, with 12 bases between. The CDR3 loop spans 14 amino acids. One entry per CDR3 protein results from TCRdb running MiXCR on the RT-PCR reads. This table holds over 400,000 distinct CDR3 sequences, approximately 11% found once. This sample was taken from a study of response to subunit inactivated influenza vaccine. Overall study findings and caveats: The authors offered the suggestion that each seasonal influenza vaccination recruits few new T cells.

The material sequenced was PBMCs from blood, taken about 40 days after vaccination. The sequence was obtained from a man aged 50-60 years who received an inactivated influenza vaccine. The V and J genes are TRBV7-9 and TRBJ1-2; D is unclear. The CDR3 nucleotides read TGTGCCAGCAGCTTATCGGACCCACATTATGGCTACACCTTC. Amino acid sequence: CASSLSDPHYGYTF.